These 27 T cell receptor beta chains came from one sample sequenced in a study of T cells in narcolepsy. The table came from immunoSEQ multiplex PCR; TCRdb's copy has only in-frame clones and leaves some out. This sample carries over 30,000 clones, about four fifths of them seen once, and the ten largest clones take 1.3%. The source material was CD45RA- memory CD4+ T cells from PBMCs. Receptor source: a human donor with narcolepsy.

The CDR3 is CASSLAGQGVTEAFF. CDR3 nucleotide sequence: TGTGCCAGCAGCTTAGCGGGACAGGGTGTCACTGAAGCTTTCTTT. This rearrangement joins TRBV11-3 to TRBJ1-1; 9 bases line up with TRBD1. Trimming removed 1 base from V and 4 bases from J; junction bases left unmatched: 4. CDR3 length: 15 residues. In germline, CDR1 is SGHNT, CDR2 YENEEA.

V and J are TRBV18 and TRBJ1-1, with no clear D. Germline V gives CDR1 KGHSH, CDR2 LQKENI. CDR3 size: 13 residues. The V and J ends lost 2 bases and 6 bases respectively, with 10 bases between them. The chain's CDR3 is CASSPDEVPEAFF. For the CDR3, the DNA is TGTGCCAGCTCACCAGATGAGGTCCCTGAAGCTTTCTTT.

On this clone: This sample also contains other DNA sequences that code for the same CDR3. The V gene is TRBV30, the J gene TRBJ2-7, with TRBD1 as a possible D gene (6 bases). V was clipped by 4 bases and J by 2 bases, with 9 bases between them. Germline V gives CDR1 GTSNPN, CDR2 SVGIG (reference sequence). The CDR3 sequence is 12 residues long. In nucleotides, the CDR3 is TGTGCCTGGAAACAGGGAACCTACGAGCAGTACTTC. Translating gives CAWKQGTYEQYF.

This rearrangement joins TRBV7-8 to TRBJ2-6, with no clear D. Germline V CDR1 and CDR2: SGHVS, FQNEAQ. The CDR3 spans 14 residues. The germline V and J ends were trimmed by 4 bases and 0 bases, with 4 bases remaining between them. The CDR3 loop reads CASSSDSGANVLTF. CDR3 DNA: TGTGCCAGCAGCTCTGACTCTGGGGCCAACGTCCTGACTTTC.

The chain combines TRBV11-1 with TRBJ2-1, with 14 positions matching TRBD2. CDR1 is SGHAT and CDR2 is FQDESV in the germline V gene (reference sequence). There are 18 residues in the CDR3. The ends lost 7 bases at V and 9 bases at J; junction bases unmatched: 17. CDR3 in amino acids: CASTPRLAGGPGWIEQFF. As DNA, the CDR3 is TGTGCCAGCACCCCCCGACTAGCGGGGGGGCCAGGGTGGATTGAGCAGTTCTTC.

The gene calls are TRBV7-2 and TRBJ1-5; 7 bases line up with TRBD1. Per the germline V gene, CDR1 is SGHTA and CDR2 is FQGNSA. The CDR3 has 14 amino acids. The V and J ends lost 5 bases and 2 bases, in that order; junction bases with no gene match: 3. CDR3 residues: CASSDRVGNQPQHF. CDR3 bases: TGTGCCAGCAGCGACAGGGTTGGCAATCAGCCCCAGCATTTT.

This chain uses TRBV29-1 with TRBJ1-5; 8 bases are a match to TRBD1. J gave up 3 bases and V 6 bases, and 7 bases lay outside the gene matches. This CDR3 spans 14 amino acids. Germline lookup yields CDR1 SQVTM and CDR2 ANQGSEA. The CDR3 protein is CSVRTGPTNQPQHF. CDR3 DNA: TGCAGCGTCCGGACAGGGCCCACCAATCAGCCCCAGCATTTT.

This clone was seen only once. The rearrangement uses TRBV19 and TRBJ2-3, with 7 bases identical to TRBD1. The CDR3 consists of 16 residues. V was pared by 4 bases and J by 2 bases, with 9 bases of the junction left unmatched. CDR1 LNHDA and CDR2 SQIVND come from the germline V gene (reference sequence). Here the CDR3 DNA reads TGTGCCAGTAGTACATACACGGGACAGATCACAGATACGCAGTATTTT. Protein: CASSTYTGQITDTQYF. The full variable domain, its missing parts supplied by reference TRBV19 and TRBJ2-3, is DGGITQSPKYLFRKEGQNVTLSCEQNLNHDAMYWYRQDPGQGLRLIYYSQIVNDFQKGDIAEGYSVSREKKESFPLTVTSAQKNPTAFYLCASSTYTGQITDTQYFGPGTRLTVL.

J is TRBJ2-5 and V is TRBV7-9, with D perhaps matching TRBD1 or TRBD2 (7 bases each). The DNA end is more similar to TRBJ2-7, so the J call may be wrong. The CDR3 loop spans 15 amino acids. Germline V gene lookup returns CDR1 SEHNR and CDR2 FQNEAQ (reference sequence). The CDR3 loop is CASSFEGGGTYEQYF. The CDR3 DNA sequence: TGTGCCAGCAGCTTCGAGGGAGGGGGCACCTACGAGCAGTACTTC.

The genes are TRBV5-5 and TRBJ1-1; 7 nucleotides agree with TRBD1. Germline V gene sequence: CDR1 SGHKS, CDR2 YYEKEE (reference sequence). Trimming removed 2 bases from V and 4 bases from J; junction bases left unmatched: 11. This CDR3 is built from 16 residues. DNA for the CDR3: TGTGCCAGCAGCTTCGGTACCGCAGGGGGTCTCACTGAAGCTTTCTTT. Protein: CASSFGTAGGLTEAFF.

In DNA, the CDR3 is TGTGCCAGCAGTTTAGGGACAGGGAGAGGCTACACCTTC. Translating gives CASSLGTGRGYTF. The rearrangement links TRBV28 to TRBJ1-2; 9 positions match TRBD1. The CDR3 spans 13 residues. V was clipped by 2 bases and J by 8 bases; unmatched bases: 3. Germline loops: CDR1 MDHEN, CDR2 SYDVKM.

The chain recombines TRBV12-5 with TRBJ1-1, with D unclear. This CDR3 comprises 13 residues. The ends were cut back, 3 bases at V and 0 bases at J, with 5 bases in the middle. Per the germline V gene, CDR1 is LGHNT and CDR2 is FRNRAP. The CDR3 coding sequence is TGTGCTAGTGGTTTATCAGTGAACACTGAAGCTTTCTTT. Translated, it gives CASGLSVNTEAFF.

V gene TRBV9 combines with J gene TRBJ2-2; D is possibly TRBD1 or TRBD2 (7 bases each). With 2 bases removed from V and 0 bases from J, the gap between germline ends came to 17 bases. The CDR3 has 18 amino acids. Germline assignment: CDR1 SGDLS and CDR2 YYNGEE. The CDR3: CASSVAPGGTANTGELFF. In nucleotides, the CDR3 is TGTGCCAGCAGCGTGGCCCCCGGGGGGACAGCGAACACCGGGGAGCTGTTTTTT.

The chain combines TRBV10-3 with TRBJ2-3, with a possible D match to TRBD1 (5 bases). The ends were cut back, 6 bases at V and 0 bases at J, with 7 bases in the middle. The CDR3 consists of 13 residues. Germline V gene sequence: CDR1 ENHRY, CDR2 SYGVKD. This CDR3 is CAIRAGSTDTQYF. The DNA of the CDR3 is TGTGCCATCAGGGCAGGGAGCACAGATACGCAGTATTTT.

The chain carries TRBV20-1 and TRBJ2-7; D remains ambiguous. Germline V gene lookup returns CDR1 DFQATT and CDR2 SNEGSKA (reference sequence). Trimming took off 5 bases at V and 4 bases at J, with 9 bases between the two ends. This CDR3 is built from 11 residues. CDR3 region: CSAGDTYEQYV. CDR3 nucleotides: TGCAGTGCTGGTGACACTTACGAGCAGTACGTC.

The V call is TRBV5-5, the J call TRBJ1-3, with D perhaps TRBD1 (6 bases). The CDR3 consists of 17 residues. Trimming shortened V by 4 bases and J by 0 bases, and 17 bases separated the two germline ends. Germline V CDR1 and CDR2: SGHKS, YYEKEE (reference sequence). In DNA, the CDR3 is TGTGCCAGCAGCCTAATAACAGGGTTGAGCTCTGGAAACACCATATATTTT. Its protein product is CASSLITGLSSGNTIYF.

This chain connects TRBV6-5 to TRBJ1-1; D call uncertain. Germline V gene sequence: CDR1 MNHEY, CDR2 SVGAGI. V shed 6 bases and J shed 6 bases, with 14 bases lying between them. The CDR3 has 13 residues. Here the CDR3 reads CASRTAGAPEAFF. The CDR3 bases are TGTGCCAGCAGAACGGCAGGAGCCCCTGAAGCTTTCTTT.

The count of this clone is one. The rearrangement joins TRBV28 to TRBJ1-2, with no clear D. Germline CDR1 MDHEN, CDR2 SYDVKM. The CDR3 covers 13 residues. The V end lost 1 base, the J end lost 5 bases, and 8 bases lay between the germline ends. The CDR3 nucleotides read TGTGCCAGCAGTTTATCTTTGGGATATGGCTACACCTTC. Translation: CASSLSLGYGYTF.

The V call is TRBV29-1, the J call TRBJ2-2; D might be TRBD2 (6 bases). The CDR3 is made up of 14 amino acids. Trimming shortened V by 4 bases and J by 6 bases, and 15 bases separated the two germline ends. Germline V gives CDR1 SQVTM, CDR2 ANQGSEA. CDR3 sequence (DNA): TGCAGCGTTGGCGGGGCGGGGCGGTCCGGGGAGCTGTTTTTT. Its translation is CSVGGAGRSGELFF.

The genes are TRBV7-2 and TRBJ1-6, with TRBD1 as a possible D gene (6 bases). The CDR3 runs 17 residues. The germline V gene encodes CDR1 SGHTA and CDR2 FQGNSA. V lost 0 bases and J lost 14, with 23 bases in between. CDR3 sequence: CASSLALGGTCTSSLHF. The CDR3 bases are TGTGCCAGCAGCTTAGCCTTAGGGGGAACTTGTACTTCGTCCCTCCACTTT.

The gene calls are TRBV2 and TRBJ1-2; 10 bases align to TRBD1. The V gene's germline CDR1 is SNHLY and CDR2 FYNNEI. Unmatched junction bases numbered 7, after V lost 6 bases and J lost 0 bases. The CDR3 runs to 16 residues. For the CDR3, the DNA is TGTGCCAGCAGCGAGACAGGGGGCCGAGCTAACTATGGCTACACCTTC. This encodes CASSETGGRANYGYTF.

The CDR3 spells CASSIYRVGYTF. DNA for the CDR3: TGTGCCAGCAGCATCTACAGGGTTGGCTACACCTTC. This sequence joins TRBV7-2 and TRBJ1-2, with D perhaps TRBD1 (6 bases). The CDR3 is made up of 12 amino acids. Trimming removed 5 bases from V and 7 bases from J, with 11 bases in between. Per germline, CDR1 SGHTA and CDR2 FQGNSA.

CDR3 bases: TGTGCCAGCAGCTTAGAGGCGGCGGGGGCGAGAAACATTCAGTACTTC. It encodes CASSLEAAGARNIQYF. The chain recombines TRBV7-2 with TRBJ2-4, with TRBD2 as a possible D gene (7 bases). Germline V CDR1 and CDR2: SGHTA, FQGNSA. This CDR3 contains 16 residues. The germline V and J ends were trimmed by 1 base and 6 bases, with 16 bases remaining between them.

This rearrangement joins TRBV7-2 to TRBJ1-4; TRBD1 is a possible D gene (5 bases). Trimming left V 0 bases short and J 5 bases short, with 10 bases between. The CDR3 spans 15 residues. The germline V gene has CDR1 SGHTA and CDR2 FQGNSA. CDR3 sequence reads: CASSLAGGVNEKLFF. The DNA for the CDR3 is TGTGCCAGCAGCTTAGCAGGAGGGGTAAATGAAAAACTGTTTTTT.

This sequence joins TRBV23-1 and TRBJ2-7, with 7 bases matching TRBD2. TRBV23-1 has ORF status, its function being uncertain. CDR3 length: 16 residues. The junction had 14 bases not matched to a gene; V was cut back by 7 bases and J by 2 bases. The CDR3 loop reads CASIRGRDVGTYEQYF. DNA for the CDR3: TGCGCCAGCATACGAGGGAGGGACGTGGGGACCTACGAGCAGTACTTC.

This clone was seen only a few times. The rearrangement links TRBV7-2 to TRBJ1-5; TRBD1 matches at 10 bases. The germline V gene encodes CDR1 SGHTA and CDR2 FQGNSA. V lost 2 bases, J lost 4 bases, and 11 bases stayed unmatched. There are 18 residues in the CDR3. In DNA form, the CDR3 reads TGTGCCAGCAGCTTACGGTCTGGGACAGGGGCTCTGAATCAGCCCCAGCATTTT. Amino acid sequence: CASSLRSGTGALNQPQHF.

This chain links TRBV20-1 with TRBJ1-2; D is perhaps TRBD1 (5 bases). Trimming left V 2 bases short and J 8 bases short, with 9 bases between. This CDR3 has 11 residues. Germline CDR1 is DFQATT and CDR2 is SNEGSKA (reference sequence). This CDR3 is CSARLGEGYTF. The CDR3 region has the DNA TGCAGTGCTAGATTAGGGGAAGGCTACACCTTC.